This TCR beta chain was retrieved from a study of CD8+ T cells in alopecia areata. CDR1 GTSNPN and CDR2 SVGIG come from the germline V gene (reference sequence). Trimming shortened V by 4 bases and J by 3 bases, and 21 bases separated the two germline ends. This CDR3 is built from 16 residues. Sequencing used cDNA as its template, made by extracting RNA and reverse transcribing it. The assay was immunoSEQ multiplex PCR, and TCRdb's table has in-frame clones only and misses some. Of 120,000 or so clones listed, around 61% are singletons. The genes are TRBV30 and TRBJ2-5; D not certain. Sequenced sample: CD4+ T cells sorted from blood. The clonotype originates from a human donor in good health. The CDR3 loop is CAWNQVERPKKETQYF. CDR3 DNA: TGTGCCTGGAATCAGGTTGAGAGACCGAAAAAAGAGACCCAGTACTTC.